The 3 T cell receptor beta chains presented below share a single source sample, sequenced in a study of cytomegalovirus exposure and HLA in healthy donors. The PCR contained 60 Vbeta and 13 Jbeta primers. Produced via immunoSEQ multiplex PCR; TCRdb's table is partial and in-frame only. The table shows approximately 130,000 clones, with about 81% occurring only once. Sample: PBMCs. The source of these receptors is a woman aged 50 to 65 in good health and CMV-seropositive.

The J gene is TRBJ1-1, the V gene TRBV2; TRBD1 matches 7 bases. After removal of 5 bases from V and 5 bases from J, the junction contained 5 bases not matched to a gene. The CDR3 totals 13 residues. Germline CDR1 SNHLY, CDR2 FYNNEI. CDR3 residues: CASSQGVVTEAFF. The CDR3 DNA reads TGTGCCAGCAGTCAGGGGGTTGTTACTGAAGCTTTCTTT.

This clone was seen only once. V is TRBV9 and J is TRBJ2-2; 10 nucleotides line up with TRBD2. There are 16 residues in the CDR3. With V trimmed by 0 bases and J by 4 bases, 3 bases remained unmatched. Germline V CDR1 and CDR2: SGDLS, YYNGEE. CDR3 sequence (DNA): TGTGCCAGCAGCGTAGGAGCGGGAGGGACCACCGGGGAGCTGTTTTTT. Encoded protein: CASSVGAGGTTGELFF.

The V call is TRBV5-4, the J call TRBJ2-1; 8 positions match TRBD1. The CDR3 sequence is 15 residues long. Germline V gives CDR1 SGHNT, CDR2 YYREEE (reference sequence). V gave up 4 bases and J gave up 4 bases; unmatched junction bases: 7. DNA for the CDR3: TGTGCCAGCAGCACTGGACAGGGACAATACAATGAGCAGTTCTTC. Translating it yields CASSTGQGQYNEQFF. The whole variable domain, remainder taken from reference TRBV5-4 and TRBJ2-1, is ETGVTQSPTHLIKTRGQQVTLRCSSQSGHNTVSWYQQALGQGPQFIFQYYREEENGRGNFPPRFSGLQFPNYSSELNVNALELDDSALYLCASSTGQGQYNEQFFGPGTRLTVL.